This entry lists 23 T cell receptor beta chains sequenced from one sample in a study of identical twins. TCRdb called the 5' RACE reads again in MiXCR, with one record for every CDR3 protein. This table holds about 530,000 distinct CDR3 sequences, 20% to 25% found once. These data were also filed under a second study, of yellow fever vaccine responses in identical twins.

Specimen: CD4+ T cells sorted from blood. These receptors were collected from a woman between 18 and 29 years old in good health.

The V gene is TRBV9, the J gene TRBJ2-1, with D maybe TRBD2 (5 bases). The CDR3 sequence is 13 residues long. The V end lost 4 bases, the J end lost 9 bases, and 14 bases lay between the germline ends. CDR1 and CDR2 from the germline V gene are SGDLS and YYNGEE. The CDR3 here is CASSPSDGSEQFF. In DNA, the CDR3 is TGTGCCAGCAGCCCCTCTGATGGGAGTGAGCAGTTCTTC.

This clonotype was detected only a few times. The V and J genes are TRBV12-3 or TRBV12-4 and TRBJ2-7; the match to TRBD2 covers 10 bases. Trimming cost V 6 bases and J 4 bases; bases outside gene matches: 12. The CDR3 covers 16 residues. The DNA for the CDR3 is TGTGCCAGCAGCCCGGGGGAGCGGGAGGGGACATACGAGCAGTACTTC. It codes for CASSPGEREGTYEQYF.

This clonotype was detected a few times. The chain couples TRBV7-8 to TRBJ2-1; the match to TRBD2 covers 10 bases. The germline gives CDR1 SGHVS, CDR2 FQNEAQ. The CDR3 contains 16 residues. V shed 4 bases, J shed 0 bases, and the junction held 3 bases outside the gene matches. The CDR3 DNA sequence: TGTGCCAGCAGCTGGGCTAGCGGGGGCTCCTACAATGAGCAGTTCTTC. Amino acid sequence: CASSWASGGSYNEQFF.

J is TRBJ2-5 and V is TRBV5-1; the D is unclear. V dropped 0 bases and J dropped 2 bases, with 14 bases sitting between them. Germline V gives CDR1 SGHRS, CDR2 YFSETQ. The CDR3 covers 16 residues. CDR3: CASSLGAPNSQETQYF. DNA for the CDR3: TGCGCCAGCAGCTTGGGGGCCCCTAATTCACAAGAGACCCAGTACTTC. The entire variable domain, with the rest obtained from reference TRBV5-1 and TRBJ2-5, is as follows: KAGVTQTPRYLIKTRGQQVTLSCSPISGHRSVSWYQQTPGQGLQFLFEYFSETQRNKGNFPGRFSGRQFSNSRSEMNVSTLELGDSALYLCASSLGAPNSQETQYFGPGTRLLVL.

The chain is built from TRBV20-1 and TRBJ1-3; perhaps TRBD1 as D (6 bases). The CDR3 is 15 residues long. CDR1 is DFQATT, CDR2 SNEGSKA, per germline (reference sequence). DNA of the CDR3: TGCGGGGTGACAGGCAACCTACCCTCTGGAAACACCATATATTTT. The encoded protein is CGVTGNLPSGNTIYF.

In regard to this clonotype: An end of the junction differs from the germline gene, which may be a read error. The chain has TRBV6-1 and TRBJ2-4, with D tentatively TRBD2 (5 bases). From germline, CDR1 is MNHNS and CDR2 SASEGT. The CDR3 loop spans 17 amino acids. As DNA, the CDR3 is TGTGCCATCAGTGAAGCACCGGGGATTCTAGCCAAAAACATTCAGTACTTC. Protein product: CAISEAPGILAKNIQYF.

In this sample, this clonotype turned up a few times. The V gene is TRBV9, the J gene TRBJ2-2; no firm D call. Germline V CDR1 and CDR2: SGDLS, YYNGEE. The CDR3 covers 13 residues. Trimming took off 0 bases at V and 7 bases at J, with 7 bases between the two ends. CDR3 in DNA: TGTGCCAGCAGCGTAGTGGCGAACGGGGAGCTGTTTTTT. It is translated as CASSVVANGELFF.

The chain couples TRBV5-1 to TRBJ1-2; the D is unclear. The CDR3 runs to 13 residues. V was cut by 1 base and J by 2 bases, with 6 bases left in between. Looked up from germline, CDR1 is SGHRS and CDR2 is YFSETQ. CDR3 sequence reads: CASSLIQNYGYTF. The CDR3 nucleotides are TGCGCCAGCAGCTTGATACAGAACTATGGCTACACCTTC.

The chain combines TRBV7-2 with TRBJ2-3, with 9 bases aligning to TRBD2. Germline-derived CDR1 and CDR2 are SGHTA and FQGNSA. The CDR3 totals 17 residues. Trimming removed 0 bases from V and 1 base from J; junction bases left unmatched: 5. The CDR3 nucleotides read TGTGCCAGCAGCTTAGCCGGCGGGGGGGCCGGCACAGATACGCAGTATTTT. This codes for CASSLAGGGAGTDTQYF.

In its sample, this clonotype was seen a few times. For the CDR3, the DNA is TGTGCCAGCAGTCCCGTACAGGGGGCGATTTCCTACAATGAGCAGTTCTTC. As protein: CASSPVQGAISYNEQFF. This chain joins TRBV28 and TRBJ2-1; 9 nucleotides align to TRBD1. The trim removed 5 bases at V and 1 base at J, leaving 9 bases unmatched. The CDR3 contains 17 residues. CDR1 is MDHEN and CDR2 is SYDVKM in the germline V gene.

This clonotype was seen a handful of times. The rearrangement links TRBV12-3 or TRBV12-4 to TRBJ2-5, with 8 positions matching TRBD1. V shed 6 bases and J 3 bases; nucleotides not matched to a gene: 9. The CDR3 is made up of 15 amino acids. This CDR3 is CASRTRTQGEETQYF. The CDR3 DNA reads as TGTGCCAGCAGGACGAGGACACAGGGGGAAGAGACCCAGTACTTC.

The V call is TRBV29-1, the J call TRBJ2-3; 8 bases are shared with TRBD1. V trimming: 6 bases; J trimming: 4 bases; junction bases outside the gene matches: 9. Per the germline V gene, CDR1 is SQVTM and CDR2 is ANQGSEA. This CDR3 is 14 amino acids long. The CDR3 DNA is TGCAGCGTGACCGACAGGGGTGCATCAGATACGCAGTATTTT. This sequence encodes CSVTDRGASDTQYF.

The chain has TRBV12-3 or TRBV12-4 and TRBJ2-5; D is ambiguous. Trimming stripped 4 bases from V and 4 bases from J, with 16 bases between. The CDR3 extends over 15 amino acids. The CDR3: CASSSSAVSPETQYF. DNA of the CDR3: TGTGCCAGCAGTTCCTCTGCCGTTTCCCCAGAGACCCAGTACTTC.

This CDR3 reads CASNPSGITDTQYF. The CDR3 DNA follows: TGTGCCAGCAATCCATCCGGTATAACAGATACGCAGTATTTT. The chain has TRBV12-3 or TRBV12-4 and TRBJ2-3; D is ambiguous. Trimming pared 7 bases from V and 3 bases from J, leaving 14 bases between. The CDR3 is 14 amino acids.

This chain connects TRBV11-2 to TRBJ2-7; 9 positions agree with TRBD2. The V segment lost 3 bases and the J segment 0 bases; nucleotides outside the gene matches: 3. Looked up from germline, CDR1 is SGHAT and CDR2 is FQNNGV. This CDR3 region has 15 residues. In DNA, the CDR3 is TGTGCCAGCAGCTTTAGCGGGGGAACCTCCTACGAGCAGTACGTC. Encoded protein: CASSFSGGTSYEQYV.

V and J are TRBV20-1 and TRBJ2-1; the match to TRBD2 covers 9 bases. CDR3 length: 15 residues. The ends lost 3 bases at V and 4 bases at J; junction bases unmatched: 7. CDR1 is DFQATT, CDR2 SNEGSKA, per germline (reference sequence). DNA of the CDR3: TGCAGTGCTAGGATCCAGACTAGCGGTTACAATGAGCAGTTCTTC. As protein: CSARIQTSGYNEQFF.

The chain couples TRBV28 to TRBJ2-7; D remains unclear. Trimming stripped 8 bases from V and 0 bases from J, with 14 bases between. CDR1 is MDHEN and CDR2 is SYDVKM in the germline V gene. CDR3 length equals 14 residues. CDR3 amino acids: CASRSRQISYEQYF. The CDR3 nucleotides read TGTGCCAGCCGTTCTCGACAAATCTCCTACGAGCAGTACTTC.

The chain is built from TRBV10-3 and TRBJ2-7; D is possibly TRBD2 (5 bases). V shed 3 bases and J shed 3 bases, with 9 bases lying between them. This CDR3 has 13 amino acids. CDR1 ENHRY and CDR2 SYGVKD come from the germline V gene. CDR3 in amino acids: CAISEAVFYEQYV. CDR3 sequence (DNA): TGTGCCATCAGTGAAGCGGTTTTCTACGAGCAGTACGTC.

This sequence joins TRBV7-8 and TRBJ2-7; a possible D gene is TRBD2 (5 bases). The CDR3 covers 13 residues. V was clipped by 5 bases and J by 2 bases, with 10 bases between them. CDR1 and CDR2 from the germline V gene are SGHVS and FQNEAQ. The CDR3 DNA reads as TGTGCCAGCAGCACCAGACTACCCTACGAGCAGTACTTC. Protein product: CASSTRLPYEQYF. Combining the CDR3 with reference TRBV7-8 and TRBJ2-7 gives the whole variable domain GAGVSQSPRYKVAKRGQDVALRCDPISGHVSLFWYQQALGQGPEFLTYFQNEAQLDKSGLPSDRFFAERPEGSVSTLKIQRTQQEDSAVYLCASSTRLPYEQYFGPGTRLTVT.

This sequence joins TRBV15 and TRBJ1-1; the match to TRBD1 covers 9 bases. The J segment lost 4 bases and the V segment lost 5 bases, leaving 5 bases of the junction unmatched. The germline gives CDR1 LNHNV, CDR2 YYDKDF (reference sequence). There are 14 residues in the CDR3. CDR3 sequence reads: CATSSWDRATEAFF. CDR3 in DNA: TGTGCCACCAGCTCATGGGACAGGGCCACTGAAGCTTTCTTT.

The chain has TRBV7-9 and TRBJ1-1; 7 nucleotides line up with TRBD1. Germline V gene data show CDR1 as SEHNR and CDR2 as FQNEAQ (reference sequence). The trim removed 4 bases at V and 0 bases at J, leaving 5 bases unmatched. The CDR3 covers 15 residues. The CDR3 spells CASSSRTGMNTEAFF. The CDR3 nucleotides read TGTGCCAGCAGCTCGCGGACAGGAATGAACACTGAAGCTTTCTTT.

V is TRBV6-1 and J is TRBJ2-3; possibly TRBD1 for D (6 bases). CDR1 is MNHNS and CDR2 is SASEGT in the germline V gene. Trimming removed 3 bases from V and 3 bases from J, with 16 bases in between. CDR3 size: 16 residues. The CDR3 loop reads CASSDRRGGWTDTQYF. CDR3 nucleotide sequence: TGTGCCAGCAGTGACCGCAGGGGTGGGTGGACAGATACGCAGTATTTT.

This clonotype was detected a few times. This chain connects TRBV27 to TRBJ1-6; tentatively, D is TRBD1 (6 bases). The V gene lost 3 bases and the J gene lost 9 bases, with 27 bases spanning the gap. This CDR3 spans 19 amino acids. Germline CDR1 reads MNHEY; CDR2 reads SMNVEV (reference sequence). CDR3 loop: CASSFRPVPGRRGASPLHF. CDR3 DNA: TGTGCCAGCAGTTTTCGTCCCGTACCGGGACGCCGGGGGGCTTCACCCCTCCACTTT.